This T cell receptor (beta chain) appears in the sequencing data of a study of T cell responses to AZD1222 COVID-19 vaccine. As concerns this clone: Its cognate antigen is unknown.

The data were produced by immunoSEQ multiplex PCR, yet TCRdb's version contains in-frame clones alone and is incomplete. The top ten hold around 5% of the sample, which has roughly 150,000 clones, 85% to 95% seen once. General observations from the study: The CD4 TCRs associated with vaccination extended across spike and predominated at 160-218 and 743-854. As reported, nearly half of all spike-specific TCRs target variant regions that are unmutated.

CDR3 length: 13 amino acids. In germline, CDR1 is MGHRA, CDR2 YSYEKL. Trimming shortened V by 0 bases and J by 4 bases, and 4 bases separated the two germline ends. The chain combines TRBV4-1 with TRBJ1-5; no clear D. The input for sequencing was peripheral blood, taken on day 0 of AZD1222 vaccination. This receptor was obtained from an adult in good health. The CDR3 DNA is TGCGCCAGCAGCCAAGAAGAGAATCAGCCCCAGCATTTT. Protein sequence: CASSQEENQPQHF.